This TCR beta chain was found in a study of T cell changes during pregnancy in multiple sclerosis. This table comes from immunoSEQ multiplex PCR, and its TCRdb copy is limited to in-frame clones, with some not included. The sample records under 60,000 clones, less than 95% being singletons. The sample here was CD4+ T cells from peripheral blood mononuclear cells, taken in the third trimester of pregnancy. This TCR was sampled from a female donor with multiple sclerosis, enrolled in a pregnancy study.

The DNA of the CDR3 is TGTGCCAGCAGCCCCGGACAGGGCGGGGAGCAGTACTTC. Its protein is CASSPGQGGEQYF. The chain employs TRBV7-6 and TRBJ2-7; 8 nucleotides line up with TRBD1. The CDR3 contains 13 residues. The germline gives CDR1 SGHVS, CDR2 FNYEAQ. Germline trimming cut 5 bases from V and 7 bases from J; bases unmatched to any gene: 7. Full variable domain (rest looked up from reference TRBV7-6 and TRBJ2-7): GAGVSQSPRYKVTKRGQDVALRCDPISGHVSLYWYRQALGQGPEFLTYFNYEAQQDKSGLPNDRFSAERPEGSISTLTIQRTEQRDSAMYRCASSPGQGGEQYFGPGTRLTVT.